This T cell receptor beta chain originates from a study of post-analysis software for immune sequencing data (dated by TCRdb to the mid-2010s). Notes on the research overall: Recorded disease courses included relapsing-remitting, secondary progressive and progressive-relapsing multiple sclerosis, with some patients lacking subtype annotation. Patient repertoires were compared against over ten previously published healthy control repertoires from donors aged roughly 6 to 27 years. A subset of samples was prepared in parallel using single-end sample barcoding, then pooled and co-amplified after Illumina adapter ligation.

Trimming removed 2 bases from V and 1 base from J, leaving 16 bases between the germline ends. The CDR3 runs 16 residues from the cysteine to the phenylalanine. CDR3 DNA only is kept here, 48 bases in frame from base 1. CDR1 SGHDT and CDR2 YYEEEE were looked up in the germline V gene. This clonotype was counted only a few times. Its target antigen remains unknown. Base quality data are lacking; no much larger clone is found one base away. Points the paper makes about the study in general: Four or five TRBV segments, including TRBV5-6, TRBV5-1 and TRBV20-1, were significantly more frequent in patients than controls. The control group was slightly older than the multiple sclerosis patient group. When samples were clustered directly using the F measure, samples prepared in the same batch co-clustered strongly, which prompted a batch-effect correction. Normalized Chao1 diversity was significantly lower in multiple sclerosis patients than controls, suggesting substantial peripheral T-cell clonal expansion.

TCR beta repertoires were profiled from peripheral blood of about a dozen young patients with multiple sclerosis to demonstrate the VDJtools post-analysis software. The multiple sclerosis patients were children and adolescents between roughly 6 and 16 years of age. Receptor libraries were prepared by PCR. Reads for this sample came from an Illumina HiSeq 2500. Unique molecular identifiers were incorporated into TCR beta cDNA libraries to reduce PCR and sequencing biases. Approximately 500,000 cDNA molecules were obtained for every 1 to 10 million input T cells, so each molecule roughly corresponded to one T cell. The patient libraries were prepared and sequenced with the same protocol used for the earlier healthy control dataset. Samples belonging to the same batch were prepared together, multiplexed and sequenced on a shared HiSeq lane. As for the original processing: Raw barcoded reads were processed with MIGEC, and single-read molecular identifier groups were discarded before consensus assembly and CDR3 extraction. VDJtools was used for post-analysis of the clonotype tables, with diversity normalized by down-sampling every dataset to the smallest sample size. To correct batch-related cross-sample contamination, repertoire overlap clustering matched CDR3 amino acid sequences but not nucleotide sequences. TCRdb reran the public reads through fastp at Q25 and MiXCR, keeping productive beta chains. Merged by CDR3 protein, the rows form single entries marked with the most common genes and DNA. The V and J calls follow TCRdb's processing rather than the paper's. This sample is represented by some 450,000 distinct CDR3 sequences; around 40% of them were singletons. Together, the top ten hold 9% to 14% of the sample.

The sequencing sample was made of blood. The receptor chain draws on TRBV5-6 and TRBJ2-7; no confident D gene assignment can be made. This receptor was identified in a girl aged 10 to 17 with multiple sclerosis. The DNA sequence is as follows: TGTGCCAGCAGCTTTTTTCCCGCGGATGAATCCTACGAGCAGTACTTC. Translation gives CASSFFPADESYEQYF. Here the CDR3 is joined to the reference TRBV5-6 and TRBJ2-7 genes, and the full variable domain is: DAGVTQSPTHLIKTRGQQVTLRCSPKSGHDTVSWYQQALGQGPQFIFQYYEEEERQRGNFPDRFSGHQFPNYSSELNVNALLLGDSALYLCASSFFPADESYEQYFGPGTRLTVT.